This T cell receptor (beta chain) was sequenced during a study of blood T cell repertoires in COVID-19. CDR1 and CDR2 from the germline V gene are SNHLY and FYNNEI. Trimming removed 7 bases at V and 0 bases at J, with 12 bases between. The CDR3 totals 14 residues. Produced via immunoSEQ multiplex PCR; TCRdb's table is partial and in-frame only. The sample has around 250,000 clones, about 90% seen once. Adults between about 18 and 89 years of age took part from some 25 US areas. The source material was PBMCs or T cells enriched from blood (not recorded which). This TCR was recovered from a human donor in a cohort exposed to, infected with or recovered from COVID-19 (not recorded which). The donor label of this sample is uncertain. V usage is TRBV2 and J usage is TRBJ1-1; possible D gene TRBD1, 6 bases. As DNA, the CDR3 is TGTGCCAGCACCAAAGGGGGGGTGAACACTGAAGCTTTCTTT. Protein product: CASTKGGVNTEAFF.